This TCR beta chain was observed in a study of a mutant IDH1 vaccine in newly diagnosed glioma. TCRdb's table, derived via immunoSEQ multiplex PCR, lists solely in-frame clones and lacks some. Of roughly 11,000 clones detected, about 81% appear once; the ten largest clones hold less than 20%. The germline V and J ends were trimmed by 2 bases and 4 bases, with 8 bases remaining between them. The CDR3 loop spans 13 amino acids. Germline CDR1 SEHNR, CDR2 FQNEAQ (reference sequence). As to time point: week 47, end of study. The study gave 300 ug of mutant IDH1 20-mer peptide per vaccine dose, with topical imiquimod. Details on this clone: Its target is unknown.

The sequence derives from a man aged 30 to 39 with glioma. The sequenced sample was PBMCs, obtained from a glioma patient whose treatment included an IDH1 peptide vaccine. V and J are TRBV7-9 and TRBJ1-1; possibly TRBD1 for D (5 bases). The DNA of the CDR3 is TGTGCCAGCAGCTTATCCAGGGCCACTGAAGCTTTCTTT. Encoded protein: CASSLSRATEAFF.